These 14 T cell receptor beta chains were all obtained from the same sample, sequenced in a study of blood T cell repertoires in COVID-19. Measured with immunoSEQ multiplex PCR; TCRdb has only the in-frame clones, and not every one. The sample has 100,000 to 150,000 clones; under 80% are singletons. Specimen: peripheral blood. These receptors all come from a man between 65 and 85 years old with acute or convalescent COVID-19.

The chain employs TRBV5-4 and TRBJ1-1; TRBD1 agrees at 9 bases. The ends lost 4 bases at V and 6 bases at J; junction bases unmatched: 10. The V gene's germline CDR1 is SGHNT and CDR2 YYREEE (reference sequence). CDR3 length: 15 residues. The CDR3 protein is CASSKGQGFVSEAFF. CDR3 in DNA: TGTGCCAGCAGCAAAGGACAGGGGTTCGTCTCTGAAGCTTTCTTT.

The chain employs TRBV7-6 and TRBJ1-5; TRBD1 matches 7 bases. The germline CDR1 and CDR2 sequences are SGHVS and FNYEAQ. Trimming removed 1 base from V and 4 bases from J; junction bases left unmatched: 13. The CDR3 is 18 residues long. CDR3 in amino acids: CASSLDRGFLSGNQPQHF. The CDR3 DNA reads TGTGCCAGCAGCTTAGACAGGGGATTTTTAAGTGGAAATCAGCCCCAGCATTTT.

The chain couples TRBV20-1 to TRBJ1-1, with 9 bases fitting TRBD1. Germline V gives CDR1 DFQATT, CDR2 SNEGSKA (reference sequence). The J segment lost 11 bases and the V segment lost 3 bases, leaving 16 bases of the junction unmatched. CDR3 length: 15 residues. CDR3 region: CSASNATFGQGRAFF. As DNA, the CDR3 is TGCAGTGCTAGTAATGCCACTTTTGGACAGGGGAGGGCTTTCTTT.

Only one count was recorded for this clone. The gene calls are TRBV5-1 and TRBJ1-1; D may be TRBD1 (6 bases). The CDR3 contains 15 residues. Deletions cut 7 bases from V and 1 base from J, with 17 bases between. Germline assignment: CDR1 SGHRS and CDR2 YFSETQ. CDR3 protein: CASAWGQGQNTEAFF. The CDR3 DNA sequence: TGCGCCAGCGCTTGGGGCCAGGGACAGAACACTGAAGCTTTCTTT.

This rearrangement joins TRBV5-8 to TRBJ2-1, with D uncertain. Trimming cost V 0 bases and J 12 bases, with 10 bases left between them. The germline V gene encodes CDR1 SGHTS and CDR2 YDEGEE. This CDR3 region has 12 residues. CDR3 nucleotides: TGTGCCAGCAGCTTGGGGCGGCTGGGGCAGTTCTTC. Its protein product is CASSLGRLGQFF.

The chain is built from TRBV7-8 and TRBJ1-6, with 7 bases fitting TRBD1. Germline CDR1 reads SGHVS; CDR2 reads FQNEAQ. There are 19 residues in the CDR3. The J segment lost 4 bases and the V segment lost 5 bases, leaving 17 bases of the junction unmatched. The DNA of the CDR3 is TGTGCCAGCAGCCGAGACGGGCCGGTACAGGGGTTTTATAATTCACCCCTCCACTTT. It encodes CASSRDGPVQGFYNSPLHF.

V gene TRBV7-6 combines with J gene TRBJ2-4; 9 nucleotides line up with TRBD2. The CDR3 has 18 residues. The germline V gene has CDR1 SGHVS and CDR2 FNYEAQ. V was pared by 3 bases and J by 5 bases, with 14 bases of the junction left unmatched. DNA of the CDR3: TGTGCCAGCAGCTTTGTAGGGGGGAGCGGGGGGCCCGAAAACATTCAGTACTTC. It encodes CASSFVGGSGGPENIQYF.

The CDR3 DNA reads TGTGCCAGCAGCAAGCAGGTAGAGACCCAGTACTTC. Its translation: CASSKQVETQYF. The chain uses TRBV12-3 or TRBV12-4 and TRBJ2-5, with no clear D. V was clipped by 6 bases and J by 4 bases, with 9 bases between them. The CDR3 spans 12 residues.

This clone turned up a few times. The chain is built from TRBV6-5 and TRBJ1-4, with D uncertain. Germline V gives CDR1 MNHEY, CDR2 SVGAGI. The CDR3 extends over 15 amino acids. V was trimmed by 5 bases and J by 6 bases, leaving 16 bases between them. The CDR3 nucleotides read TGTGCCAGCAGTCGTGATCTACCCGGGTATGAAAAACTGTTTTTT. Its translation is CASSRDLPGYEKLFF.

The chain joins TRBV4-1 to TRBJ2-3, with D possibly TRBD2 on 7 matching bases. The CDR3 totals 17 residues. Between the trimmed V and J ends, which lost 3 bases and 0 bases, there was a span of 16 bases. Per germline, CDR1 MGHRA and CDR2 YSYEKL. CDR3 residues: CASSQSGGGSSTDTQYF. The CDR3 DNA reads TGCGCCAGCAGCCAGAGCGGCGGGGGCTCTAGCACAGATACGCAGTATTTT.

The chain uses TRBV9 and TRBJ2-5; TRBD1 is a possible D gene (5 bases). This CDR3 is built from 15 residues. Trimming left V 0 bases short and J 5 bases short, with 14 bases between. In germline, CDR1 is SGDLS, CDR2 YYNGEE. The CDR3 coding sequence is TGTGCCAGCAGCGTAGGCCAGGGTGAATCGGAGACCCAGTACTTC. The encoded protein is CASSVGQGESETQYF.

The sample holds many counts of this clone. The chain couples TRBV4-1 to TRBJ2-7; 9 bases align to TRBD2. The CDR3 runs 15 residues. Germline CDR1 is MGHRA and CDR2 is YSYEKL. Germline trimming cut 3 bases from V and 7 bases from J; bases unmatched to any gene: 10. The CDR3 nucleotides are TGCGCCAGCAGCCAGCGGGAGGGGGGTTCCGGGGAGCAGTACTTC. Protein sequence: CASSQREGGSGEQYF.

The rearrangement joins TRBV19 to TRBJ2-2; 8 bases line up with TRBD1. In germline, CDR1 is LNHDA, CDR2 SQIVND (reference sequence). The CDR3 is 18 amino acids. J gave up 5 bases and V 5 bases, and 16 bases lay outside the gene matches. The CDR3 reads CASSRKSPGQVQTGELFF. In nucleotides, the CDR3 is TGTGCCAGTAGTCGGAAATCCCCGGGACAGGTGCAGACCGGGGAGCTGTTTTTT.

The V gene is TRBV5-1, the J gene TRBJ2-5; D possibly corresponds to TRBD2 (5 bases). The CDR3 is 13 residues long. V was trimmed by 6 bases and J by 4 bases, leaving 13 bases between them. Germline CDR1 is SGHRS and CDR2 is YFSETQ. CDR3: CASNFGGGETQYF. The CDR3 bases are TGCGCCAGCAATTTTGGAGGCGGAGAGACCCAGTACTTC.